This is a list of T cell receptor beta chains from one sample in a study of immune evolution from preneoplasia to lung adenocarcinoma. Sequencing used immunoSEQ multiplex PCR; TCRdb keeps in-frame clones, though not all of them. The table has approximately 6,900 clones, 78% seen once. Input material: FFPE lung adenocarcinoma in situ tissue. The receptors shown here come from an older donor with lung adenocarcinoma. Both conserved end residues are part of each CDR3. Each record gives: D gene, J gene, clone size, V gene, CDR3 DNA, CDR3 protein. D genes are given only for firm matches. Size is stated for part of the rows, as once, few or many counts, or as a class when the clone is expanded.

TRBD2 TRBJ2-3 NA TRBV28 TGTGCCAGCAGTTCCCTACTAGCGGGAGGGCCCTTGGGCTTT CASSSLLAGGPLGF
TRBD1 TRBJ1-2 once TRBV28 TGTGCCAGCAGCAACAGGGGGCTGAACTATGGCTACACCTTC CASSNRGLNYGYTF
NA TRBJ1-1 NA TRBV5-1 TGCGCCAGCAGCTTGGCGGCCTGGGGAAGGGCTGAAGCTTTCTTT CASSLAAWGRAEAFF
NA TRBJ1-3 few TRBV9 TGTGCCAGCAGCCGCTCTGGAAACACCATATATTTT CASSRSGNTIYF
NA TRBJ1-1 NA TRBV7-8 TGTGCCAGCAGCTTAGGGCAGGGTAACACTGAAGCTTTCTTT CASSLGQGNTEAFF
NA TRBJ2-7 NA TRBV30 TGTGCCTGGAGTACGACAGTTTATTCCCACGAGCAGTACTTC CAWSTTVYSHEQYF
NA TRBJ2-1 NA TRBV5-5 TGTGCCGGCTCCAGAGATTCCTACAATGAGCAGTTCTTC CAGSRDSYNEQFF
NA TRBJ1-2 NA TRBV28 TGTGCCACTTCCCTAGAGGCTACAGTTGGCTACACCTTC CATSLEATVGYTF
TRBD2 TRBJ2-3 NA TRBV15 TGTGCCACCAAGAGGAGTAGCGGGGGGCTCGGGGGGTCAGATACGCAGTATTTT CATKRSSGGLGGSDTQYF
NA TRBJ1-1 NA TRBV5-6 TGTGCCAGCAGCTTACCCGGTCCCGGGACCACTGAAGCTTTCTTT CASSLPGPGTTEAFF
NA TRBJ1-1 NA TRBV7-8 TGTGCCAGCAGCCCGAGGGGCACTGAAGCTTTCTTT CASSPRGTEAFF
NA TRBJ1-5 NA TRBV23-1 TGCGCCAGCAGTCAATCAGTAAGGGGGGGCAATCAGCCCCAGCATTTT CASSQSVRGGNQPQHF
NA TRBJ2-2 NA TRBV2 TGTGCCAGCATCGAGGGAGGAGCAACCGGGGAGCTGTTTTTT CASIEGGATGELFF
TRBD2 TRBJ2-1 NA TRBV19 TGTGCCAGTAGTATACCAGCGGGAGGTGTGGGGGAGCAGTTCTTC CASSIPAGGVGEQFF
TRBD2 TRBJ2-3 once TRBV5-4 TGTGCCAGCAGCTTGACTAGCGGGGGGAGCACAGATACGCAGTATTTT CASSLTSGGSTDTQYF
TRBD2 TRBJ2-2 NA TRBV6-5 TGTGCCAGCAGTTGGGGATGGGGGGGATCCGGGGAGCTGTTTTTT CASSWGWGGSGELFF
NA TRBJ1-2 few TRBV7-9 TGTGCCAGCAGCTTAGCGGGGACCAGAGGGCGGAATGGCTACACCTTC CASSLAGTRGRNGYTF
NA TRBJ2-7 NA TRBV2 TGTGCCAGCAGTGACGAGACCCAGAGCTCCTACGAGCAGTACTTC CASSDETQSSYEQYF
NA TRBJ1-2 NA TRBV19 TGTGCCAGTAGTCGCGCGAGGGGGGGGGTTGACTATGGCTACACCTTC CASSRARGGVDYGYTF
NA TRBJ2-2 once TRBV19 TGTGCCAGTAGGGAGCAGGTCCTCGGGACCGGGGAGCTGTTTTTT CASREQVLGTGELFF
NA TRBJ1-4 NA TRBV11-3 TGTGCCAGCAGCGCGGCCCCTGCAACTAATGAAAAACTGTTTTTT CASSAAPATNEKLFF
NA TRBJ2-5 once TRBV7-9 TGTGCCAGCAGCTTTAGGGGGCAAGAGACCCAGTACTTC CASSFRGQETQYF
TRBD1 TRBJ1-2 NA TRBV9 TGTGCCAGCAGCGTAGAGGGGGCGGTTGGCTACACCTTC CASSVEGAVGYTF
NA TRBJ1-1 NA TRBV6-1 TGTGCCAGCAGTGCGCCGGGACAGAACACTGAAGCTTTCTTT CASSAPGQNTEAFF
NA TRBJ1-3 NA TRBV9 TGTGCCAGCAGCGAGACCCACTCTGGAAACACCATATATTTT CASSETHSGNTIYF
NA TRBJ2-5 once TRBV7-4 TGTGCCAGCAGCCTTAACCAAGAGACCCAGTACTTC CASSLNQETQYF
NA TRBJ2-3 NA TRBV19 TGTGCCAGTAGTATCCAGAAAAGCACAGATACGCAGTATTTT CASSIQKSTDTQYF
TRBD2 TRBJ2-7 NA TRBV4-1 TGCGCCAGCAGCCAAGTCCTTATTACTAGCGGAGCGACCTACGAGCAGTACTTC CASSQVLITSGATYEQYF
NA TRBJ2-5 NA TRBV27 TGTGCCAGCAGTTTAGGTCAGGCTCAGACCCAGTACTTC CASSLGQAQTQYF
TRBD2 TRBJ2-1 once TRBV14 TGTGCCAGCAGCCAAGTTGGCGGGGGGGAGGGTGAGCAGTTCTTC CASSQVGGGEGEQFF
NA TRBJ1-2 NA TRBV19 TGTGCCAGTAGTATCAGAGTGAAGCCAGGGAATGGCTACACCTTC CASSIRVKPGNGYTF
NA TRBJ2-7 few TRBV5-6 TGTGCCAGCAGCACCTGGAGGATCTCCTACGAGCAGTACTTC CASSTWRISYEQYF
NA TRBJ2-3 NA TRBV5-1 TGCGCCAGCAGCTTGATTCCTAGCACAGATACGCAGTATTTT CASSLIPSTDTQYF
NA TRBJ1-6 NA TRBV5-4 TGTGCCAGCAGCTTGGAGGACAGAGGTTCACCCCTCCACTTT CASSLEDRGSPLHF
NA TRBJ1-5 NA TRBV18 TGTGCCACCTCCCTGGACGGGAGCAATCAGCCCCAGCATTTT CATSLDGSNQPQHF
TRBD2 TRBJ2-1 once TRBV28 TGTGCCAGCGGAAAACTTAGCGGGGGGGCGAATGAGCAGTTCTTC CASGKLSGGANEQFF
NA TRBJ1-5 NA TRBV2 TGTGCCAGCAGTGAGGCGGGGGACGAACCCCAGCATTTT CASSEAGDEPQHF
TRBD2 TRBJ2-7 large TRBV4-2 TGTGCCAGCAGCCAAGGGTCGGGCGGGAGTGGGTACGAGCAGTACTTC CASSQGSGGSGYEQYF
NA TRBJ1-2 few TRBV18 TGTGCCAGCTCACCAGTTGACGGTAACTATGGCTACACCTTC CASSPVDGNYGYTF
NA TRBJ1-2 NA TRBV4-1 TGCGCCAGCAGCCAAGATCGAGGGGTCGGCTACACCTTC CASSQDRGVGYTF
NA TRBJ1-1 NA TRBV2 TGTGCCAGCAGTGAAGCCAGGGCGATGACTGAAGCTTTCTTT CASSEARAMTEAFF
NA TRBJ2-5 NA TRBV6-6 TGTGCCAGCAGTACCCCCCCGGACCAAGAGACCCAGTACTTC CASSTPPDQETQYF
NA TRBJ2-2 NA TRBV7-6 TGTGCCAGCAGCTTAAAGTGGGGGAACACCGGGGAGCTGTTTTTT CASSLKWGNTGELFF
NA TRBJ1-1 NA TRBV11-2 TGTGCCAGCAGCTTAGGACCAGGGTCGAACACTGAAGCTTTCTTT CASSLGPGSNTEAFF
NA TRBJ1-1 NA TRBV7-9 TGTGCCAGCAGCTTCCAAGGTGAAGCTTTCTTT CASSFQGEAFF